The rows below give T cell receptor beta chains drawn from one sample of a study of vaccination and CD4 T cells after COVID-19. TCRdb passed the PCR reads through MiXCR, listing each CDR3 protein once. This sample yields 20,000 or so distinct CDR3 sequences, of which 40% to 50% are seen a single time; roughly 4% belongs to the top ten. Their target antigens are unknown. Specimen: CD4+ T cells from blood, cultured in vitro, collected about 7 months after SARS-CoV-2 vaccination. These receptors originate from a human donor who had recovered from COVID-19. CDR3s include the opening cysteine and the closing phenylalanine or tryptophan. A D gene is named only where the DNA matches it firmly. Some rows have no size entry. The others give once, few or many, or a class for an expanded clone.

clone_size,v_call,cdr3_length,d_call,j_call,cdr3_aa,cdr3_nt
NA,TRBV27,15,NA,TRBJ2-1,CASSPWGGGSNEQFF,TGTGCCAGCAGTCCCTGGGGAGGGGGATCAAATGAGCAGTTCTTC
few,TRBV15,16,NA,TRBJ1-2,CATSRGPGPANYGYTF,TGTGCCACCAGCAGAGGGCCGGGACCCGCTAACTATGGCTACACCTTC
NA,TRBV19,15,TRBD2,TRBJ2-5,CASTNRGLAAETQYF,TGTGCCAGTACCAACCGGGGACTAGCGGCAGAGACCCAGTACTTC
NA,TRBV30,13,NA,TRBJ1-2,CAWVQGREGGYTF,TGTGCCTGGGTACAGGGTCGGGAGGGCGGCTACACCTTC
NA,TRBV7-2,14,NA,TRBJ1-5,CASSFVGSGQPQHF,TGTGCCAGCAGCTTTGTGGGGTCGGGCCAGCCCCAGCATTTT
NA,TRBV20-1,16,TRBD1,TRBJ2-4,CSAQRDRVVELNIQYF,TGCAGTGCCCAAAGGGACAGGGTCGTTGAATTAAACATTCAGTACTTC
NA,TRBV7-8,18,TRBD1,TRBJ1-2,CASSLRRDRGHRGGGYTF,TGTGCCAGCAGCCTACGCCGGGACAGGGGCCACCGAGGTGGTGGCTACACCTTC
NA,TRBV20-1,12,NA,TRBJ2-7,CSAAPRVLEQYF,TGCAGTGCCGCCCCCAGGGTACTCGAGCAGTACTTC
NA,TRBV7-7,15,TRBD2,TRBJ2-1,CASSSGLAGGDEQFF,TGTGCTAGCAGCTCTGGACTAGCGGGAGGAGATGAGCAGTTCTTC
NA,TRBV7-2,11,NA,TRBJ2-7,CASSSDYEQYF,TGTGCCAGCAGCTCCGACTACGAGCAGTACTTC
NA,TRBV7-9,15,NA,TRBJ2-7,CASSLRGDIPYEQYF,TGTGCCAGCAGCTTAAGAGGGGATATACCTTACGAGCAGTACTTC
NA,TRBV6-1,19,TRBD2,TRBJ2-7,CASSKELAGVSSRSYEQYF,TGTGCCAGCAGTAAGGAACTAGCGGGAGTTTCGAGCCGCTCCTACGAGCAGTACTTC
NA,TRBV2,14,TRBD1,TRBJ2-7,CASHWTGDAYEQYF,TGTGCCAGCCACTGGACAGGGGATGCCTACGAGCAGTACTTC
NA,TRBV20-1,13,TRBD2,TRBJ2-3,CSARLAGTDTQYF,TGCAGTGCAAGACTAGCTGGGACAGATACGCAGTATTTT
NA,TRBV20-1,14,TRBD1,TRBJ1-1,CSARTGTGGTEAFF,TGCAGTGCTAGAACCGGGACAGGGGGCACTGAAGCTTTCTTT
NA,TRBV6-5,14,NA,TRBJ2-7,CASSSGQTTYEQYF,TGTGCCAGCAGTTCCGGACAGACCACCTACGAGCAGTACTTC
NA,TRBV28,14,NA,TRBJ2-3,CASSSGGNADTQYF,TGTGCCAGCAGTTCCGGCGGGAATGCAGATACGCAGTATTTT
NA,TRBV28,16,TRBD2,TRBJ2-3,CASSLLQGTSGDTQYF,TGTGCCAGCAGTTTATTACAGGGTACTAGCGGAGATACGCAGTATTTT